This is a list of T cell receptor beta chains from one sample in a study of early T cells in non-severe SARS-CoV-2 infection. TCRdb reanalysed the 5' RACE reads using MiXCR and keeps one entry per CDR3 protein. The sample yields about 94,000 distinct CDR3 sequences, about 13% seen once. Sequenced material: whole blood. These receptors were obtained from an adult who was a healthcare worker with PCR-confirmed SARS-CoV-2 infection or an uninfected control (not recorded which). The CDR3 runs from the conserved cysteine through the conserved F or W.

TRBJ2-5,TRBV6-1,CASSEARAHLF
TRBJ1-1,TRBV18,CASSPPPTGSGMNTEAFF
TRBJ2-1,TRBV29-1,CSGKRLAGGGGEQFF
TRBJ1-1,TRBV2,CASSAFMDRGRAEAFF
TRBJ2-7,TRBV12-3/TRBV12-4,CASSLSGGPYEQYF
TRBJ1-6,TRBV6-5,CASNRGQGSPLHF
TRBJ2-6,TRBV21-1,CASSKGGGRSWMANVLTF
TRBJ2-1,TRBV4-1,CASSQSPSDWRGGEQFF
TRBJ2-7,TRBV28,CASTRDNTPYEQYF
TRBJ2-4,TRBV12-3/TRBV12-4,CASSNRALLAKNIQYF
TRBJ1-1,TRBV10-3,CAISEWGRKNTEAFF
TRBJ1-1,TRBV24-1,CATKGQGNTEAFF
TRBJ2-1,TRBV20-1,CSARALGLAGGPQFF
TRBJ2-3,TRBV4-1,CASSQERASGDTQYF
TRBJ2-5,TRBV6-6,CASTLPWGYVKTQYF
TRBJ2-5,TRBV6-6,CASSHGDRGQGTQYF
TRBJ2-3,TRBV6-6,CASSPGPITDTQYF
TRBJ1-1,TRBV6-6,CASSYGKNTEAFF
TRBJ2-7,TRBV27,CASSLLGVGQHYEQYF
TRBJ2-7,TRBV11-2,CASRGGPSYEQYF
TRBJ2-5,TRBV7-7,CASSLGTAPGETQYF
TRBJ2-3,TRBV7-2,CASRGPLGHRTDTQYF
TRBJ2-1,TRBV6-2/TRBV6-3,CASSPGPANRGRIDEQFF
TRBJ2-3,TRBV7-2,CASSLSGQTTDTQYF
TRBJ2-7,TRBV21-1,CARGKEETGAYEQYF
TRBJ2-3,TRBV4-1,CASSQEGVMEDTQYF
TRBJ2-1,TRBV4-1,CASSLMGGYGEQFF
TRBJ2-3,TRBV19,CASSRRGSDTQYF
TRBJ2-4,TRBV5-1,CASSLISGGGSKNIQYF
TRBJ1-6,TRBV6-6,CASRELVSGSPLHF
TRBJ2-7,TRBV29-1,CSVEVHDTDGLSSYEQYF
TRBJ1-4,TRBV28,CASSFDRPPWGKLFF
TRBJ2-7,TRBV28,CASSFQTSGVYEQYF
TRBJ1-4,TRBV7-2,CASSPDRNEKLFF
TRBJ2-7,TRBV7-6,CASSLGQGAFGEQYF
TRBJ2-2,TRBV2,CASTSGVASGELFF
TRBJ2-2,TRBV27,CASSFQGHGELFF
TRBJ2-2,TRBV29-1,CSVVGERGLVPGELFF
TRBJ2-5,TRBV7-9,CASSLRSGGVETQYF
TRBJ1-5,TRBV20-1,CSAGGGYQPQHF
TRBJ2-4,TRBV7-8,CASGLVLNIQYF
TRBJ2-7,TRBV6-6,CASSSGTGGPTYEQYF
TRBJ2-7,TRBV9,CASSREVPGEQYF
TRBJ2-7,TRBV20-1,CSAQTGQTYEQYF
TRBJ2-1,TRBV5-1,CASSSGTDNEQFF
TRBJ2-7,TRBV12-3/TRBV12-4,CASGRTDVVEQYF
TRBJ2-1,TRBV11-3,CASSLARSNEQFF
TRBJ2-2,TRBV19,CASNPVELGGGELFF
TRBJ1-1,TRBV4-2,CASSQVQNGPLNTEAFF
TRBJ2-2,TRBV2,CASNREIGELFF
TRBJ2-3,TRBV6-6,CASKGGGSTDTQYF
TRBJ2-3,TRBV20-1,CSARGRDKSTDTQYF
TRBJ2-3,TRBV19,CASSHRADTQYF